The count of the clone carrying this T cell receptor beta chain is one. Data came from immunoSEQ multiplex PCR; TCRdb stores just in-frame clones and leaves some out. This sample has tens of thousands of clones; around 88% occur once, and the top ten carry approximately 17%. The CDR3 has 15 amino acids. Germline V gene lookup returns CDR1 LGHDT and CDR2 YNNKEL (reference sequence). The ends were cut back, 5 bases at V and 0 bases at J, with 12 bases in the middle. This record comes from a study of blood T cell repertoires in COVID-19. Turning to the study itself: T cells, B-cell-depleted T cells, or PBMCs supplied cDNA or gDNA.

The sequence came from a man between 65 and 80 years old with active COVID-19. The chain has TRBV3-1 (or the pseudogene TRBV3-2) and TRBJ2-3; D may be TRBD1 (5 bases). The sequenced sample was peripheral blood. CDR3 loop: CASSSRKGSTDTQYF. CDR3 DNA sequence: TGTGCCAGCAGCTCCCGGAAGGGGAGCACAGATACGCAGTATTTT.